This T cell receptor beta chain was recorded in a study of PD-1 blockade in classical Hodgkin lymphoma. Study-level information: Once every 2 weeks, patients received intravenous nivolumab at 3 mg/kg.

This clone qualifies as medium-sized. Its antigen is still unknown. Using immunoSEQ multiplex PCR, the repertoire was profiled, and TCRdb retains in-frame clones only, with some absent. The profile shows some 21,000 clones, around 70% of them singletons. The sample's time point: cycle 4 day 1 (C4D1), after more than 5 weeks of nivolumab. Each and every patient relapsed after autologous stem cell transplantation, and patients got differing brentuximab vedotin exposure. Study results and limitations: By C4D1 there was a significant rise in CD4+ TCR diversity but not in CD8+ TCR diversity. Exclusion was the outcome for patients who began nivolumab under 1 year after ASCT.

The sample consisted of peripheral blood mononuclear cells (PBMCs), taken before the fourth cycle of nivolumab. This receptor was obtained from a human donor with classical Hodgkin lymphoma.

Written as DNA, the CDR3 is TGTGCCAGCAGTTCTCAGGGGGTGCAGCCCCAGCATTTT. It specifies CASSSQGVQPQHF. The V call is TRBV28, the J call TRBJ1-5; 7 nucleotides match TRBD1. CDR1 is MDHEN and CDR2 is SYDVKM in the germline V gene. V was clipped by 4 bases and J by 7 bases; unmatched bases: 4. The CDR3 has 13 residues.